One sample yielded the 26 T cell receptor beta chains listed below, sequenced in a study of CD8 T cells in Susac syndrome. With random hexamers, 0.5 to 1 ug RNA was reverse transcribed. TCRdb re-called the immunoSEQ multiplex PCR reads with MiXCR, one entry per CDR3 protein. The sample lists some 100,000 distinct CDR3 sequences; about nine tenths were seen once. Source material: CD4+ T cells from PBMCs. Source of these receptors: a human donor in good health.

This clonotype has a single count. The chain uses TRBV20-1 and TRBJ1-2; 7 bases agree with TRBD1. The CDR3 is made up of 11 amino acids. In germline, CDR1 is DFQATT, CDR2 SNEGSKA (reference sequence). The chain's CDR3 is CRAAGGWSYTF. For the CDR3, the DNA is TGCAGGGCTGCAGGGGGTTGGAGCTACACCTTC.

The chain is built from TRBV7-9 and TRBJ1-1; D is unresolved. This CDR3 comprises 15 residues. CDR1 SEHNR and CDR2 FQNEAQ come from the germline V gene (reference sequence). The germline V and J ends were trimmed by 5 bases and 5 bases, with 18 bases remaining between them. In nucleotides, the CDR3 is TGTGCCAGCAGCCCCCCTAGAGGTTCTATGACTGAAGCTTTCTTT. It yields the protein CASSPPRGSMTEAFF.

This rearrangement joins TRBV12-3 or TRBV12-4 to TRBJ1-5, with D maybe TRBD1 (6 bases). V lost 5 bases and J lost 11, with 19 bases in between. The CDR3 totals 14 residues. The CDR3 coding sequence is TGTGCCAGCAGTCTGGACAGAACCATCAAGTCCCAGCATTTT. It translates to CASSLDRTIKSQHF.

This clonotype was found once. The J gene is TRBJ1-5, the V gene TRBV20-1, with TRBD1 identical over 7 bases. The CDR3 totals 16 residues. CDR1 and CDR2 from the germline V gene are DFQATT and SNEGSKA (reference sequence). V lost 2 bases, J lost 1 base, and 8 bases stayed unmatched. The CDR3 coding sequence is TGCAGTGCTAGAAAAGAGACAGGGATCAGCAATCAGCCCCAGCATTTT. It is translated as CSARKETGISNQPQHF.

The chain is built from TRBV7-8 and TRBJ1-1; D is unclear. The germline CDR1 and CDR2 sequences are SGHVS and FQNEAQ. This CDR3 is built from 14 residues. V dropped 1 base and J dropped 1 base, with 7 bases sitting between them. CDR3 loop: CASSLDEGNTEAFF. CDR3 in DNA: TGTGCCAGCAGCTTAGATGAGGGGAACACTGAAGCTTTCTTT.

The CDR3 nucleotides read TGTGCCAGCTCGCAGGGGTTCTCTGGGGCCAACGTCCTGACTTTC. Translated, it gives CASSQGFSGANVLTF. J is TRBJ2-6 and V is TRBV18, with D possibly matching TRBD1 (6 bases). The CDR3 is 15 amino acids. Germline loops: CDR1 KGHSH, CDR2 LQKENI. V was cut by 6 bases and J by 0 bases, with 9 bases left in between.

The chain links TRBV5-1 to TRBJ2-1; TRBD2 aligns across 7 bases. CDR1 and CDR2 (germline): SGHRS, YFSETQ. The V segment lost 4 bases and the J segment 6 bases; nucleotides outside the gene matches: 13. CDR3 length: 16 residues. The CDR3 here is CASSQSGLDIGNEQFF. CDR3 DNA: TGCGCCAGCAGCCAGTCCGGACTAGATATTGGCAATGAGCAGTTCTTC.

V and J are TRBV10-3 and TRBJ2-1; 13 bases map to TRBD2. The CDR3 consists of 14 residues. The germline V gene has CDR1 ENHRY and CDR2 SYGVKD. Losses at the gene ends were 6 bases for V and 8 bases for J; bases not matched to a gene: 4. The CDR3 protein is CAIRSGTSGDEQFF. The CDR3 nucleotides read TGTGCCATCAGATCCGGGACTAGCGGGGATGAGCAGTTCTTC.

The J gene is TRBJ2-7, the V gene TRBV5-6; the D is unclear. The length of the CDR3 is 18 residues. In germline, CDR1 is SGHDT, CDR2 YYEEEE. V dropped 0 bases and J dropped 0 bases, with 19 bases sitting between them. CDR3: CASSLGPGVPFSSYEQYF. CDR3 sequence (DNA): TGTGCCAGCAGCTTGGGGCCAGGTGTGCCCTTCAGCTCCTACGAGCAGTACTTC.

This clonotype showed up just once. The rearrangement uses TRBV6-6 and TRBJ2-4, with 8 bases that match TRBD1. Per the germline V gene, CDR1 is MNHNY and CDR2 is SVGAGI (reference sequence). This CDR3 contains 14 residues. Trimming took 2 bases from V and 5 from J; bases not matched to a gene: 2. CDR3 in DNA: TGTGCCAGCAGTTACGGACAGGGCGAAAACATTCAGTACTTC. Translation: CASSYGQGENIQYF.

The chain has TRBV4-1 and TRBJ1-1; tentatively, D is TRBD1 (6 bases). Germline CDR1 is MGHRA and CDR2 is YSYEKL. Trimming removed 2 bases at V and 4 bases at J, with 14 bases between. This CDR3 spans 15 amino acids. The CDR3 DNA follows: TGCGCCAGCAGCCAAACGCCGGGACACCCCACTGAAGCTTTCTTT. Encoded protein: CASSQTPGHPTEAFF.

The chain joins TRBV7-9 to TRBJ2-1, with D maybe TRBD2 (6 bases). This CDR3 contains 16 residues. V was pared by 3 bases and J by 8 bases, with 20 bases between. Germline V gene sequence: CDR1 SEHNR, CDR2 FQNEAQ (reference sequence). CDR3 in DNA: TGTGCCAGCAGCTTGTCACCTAGCGAGGCTAGGGATGAGCAGTTCTTC. It yields the protein CASSLSPSEARDEQFF.

The rearrangement links TRBV12-3 or TRBV12-4 to TRBJ1-4; D remains ambiguous. The CDR3 runs 12 residues. V was shortened by 2 bases and J by 4 bases, with 2 bases between the two germline ends. The DNA for the CDR3 is TGTGCCAGCAGTTTATTTAATGAAAAACTGTTTTTT. The encoded protein is CASSLFNEKLFF.

The V gene is TRBV19, the J gene TRBJ2-1; D might be TRBD2 (5 bases). This CDR3 contains 15 residues. Trimming took 3 bases from V and 1 from J, leaving 10 bases between them. The V gene's germline CDR1 is LNHDA and CDR2 SQIVND (reference sequence). The CDR3 is CASSITRRSYNEQFF. CDR3 nucleotide sequence: TGTGCCAGTAGTATCACTAGGCGGTCCTACAATGAGCAGTTCTTC.

J is TRBJ1-2 and V is TRBV9, with unresolved D. This CDR3 comprises 15 residues. Germline V lookup: CDR1 SGDLS, CDR2 YYNGEE. V lost 3 bases to trimming and J lost 1 base, with 13 bases between them. The CDR3 DNA reads as TGTGCCAGCAGCGGAGAGGACGGATTTAACTATGGCTACACCTTC. The encoded protein is CASSGEDGFNYGYTF.

The V gene is TRBV5-4, the J gene TRBJ2-2, with 7 bases fitting TRBD2. This CDR3 region has 16 residues. The V and J ends lost 0 bases and 2 bases, in that order; junction bases with no gene match: 4. Germline CDR1 is SGHNT and CDR2 is YYREEE (reference sequence). The CDR3 region has the DNA TGTGCCAGCAGCTTGGTAGGGAGGGCCAACACCGGGGAGCTGTTTTTT. The encoded protein is CASSLVGRANTGELFF.

This chain links TRBV29-1 with TRBJ1-5; possible D gene TRBD1, 6 bases. V lost 5 bases, J lost 4 bases, and 18 bases lay in between. Germline V gives CDR1 SQVTM, CDR2 ANQGSEA. The CDR3 loop spans 15 amino acids. CDR3 sequence: CSVTLPDRPNQPQHF. The CDR3 nucleotides read TGCAGCGTTACTCTTCCAGACAGGCCTAATCAGCCCCAGCATTTT. Supplemented by reference TRBV29-1 and TRBJ1-5, the full variable domain reads SAVISQKPSRDICQRGTSLTIQCQVDSQVTMMFWYRQQPGQSLTLIATANQGSEATYESGFVIDKFPISRPNLTFSTLTVSNMSPEDSSIYLCSVTLPDRPNQPQHFGDGTRLSIL.

The chain uses TRBV6-2 or TRBV6-3 and TRBJ2-3, with 7 bases identical to TRBD1. The J segment lost 4 bases and the V segment lost 6 bases, leaving 10 bases of the junction unmatched. CDR3 length equals 15 residues. CDR1 is MNHEY, CDR2 SVGEGT, per germline. The CDR3 protein is CASSTGQRSPDTQYF. CDR3 nucleotides: TGTGCCAGCAGCACGGGACAGCGAAGTCCAGATACGCAGTATTTT.

V usage is TRBV4-2 and J usage is TRBJ1-2, with D uncertain. Germline-derived CDR1 and CDR2 are LGHNA and YNFKEQ. V dropped 0 bases and J dropped 8 bases, with 16 bases sitting between them. The CDR3 has 15 residues. Written as DNA, the CDR3 is TGTGCCAGCAGCCAAGATATAGAGGAATTCCTAGGCTACACCTTC. Residues: CASSQDIEEFLGYTF.

The V call is TRBV18, the J call TRBJ2-7, with 9 bases fitting TRBD1. CDR3 length: 14 amino acids. Germline V gives CDR1 KGHSH, CDR2 LQKENI. V gave up 3 bases and J gave up 5 bases; unmatched junction bases: 5. CDR3: CASSPDRGINEQYF. Here the CDR3 DNA reads TGTGCCAGCTCACCGGACAGGGGTATCAACGAGCAGTACTTC.

The rearrangement links TRBV6-5 to TRBJ1-3; D uncertain. Germline loops: CDR1 MNHEY, CDR2 SVGAGI. The CDR3 sequence is 13 residues long. With 5 bases removed from V and 0 bases from J, the gap between germline ends came to 5 bases. The CDR3 DNA sequence: TGTGCCAGCAGTGCCTACTCTGGAAACACCATATATTTT. As protein: CASSAYSGNTIYF.

This chain uses TRBV6-2 or TRBV6-3 with TRBJ2-2; weak D call: TRBD1 (6 bases). Trimming removed 0 bases from V and 4 bases from J, with 12 bases in between. Germline values: CDR1 MNHEY, CDR2 SVGEGT. The CDR3 is 16 amino acids. CDR3 bases: TGTGCCAGCAGTTACTCCGCAGGGGCGGGCACCGGGGAGCTGTTTTTT. It encodes CASSYSAGAGTGELFF.

The chain links TRBV24-1 to TRBJ2-6, with 7 bases that match TRBD1. Germline-derived CDR1 and CDR2 are KGHDR and SFDVKD. The CDR3 contains 18 residues. Trimming took 4 bases from V and 0 from J; bases not matched to a gene: 8. CDR3 loop: CATSDPIRQGSGANVLTF. CDR3 DNA: TGTGCCACCAGTGACCCCATAAGACAGGGCTCTGGGGCCAACGTCCTGACTTTC.

This chain joins TRBV20-1 and TRBJ2-1, with D maybe TRBD1 (5 bases). The CDR3 contains 14 residues. The ends were cut back, 5 bases at V and 1 base at J, with 12 bases in the middle. Looked up from germline, CDR1 is DFQATT and CDR2 is SNEGSKA (reference sequence). The CDR3 sequence: CSAPRQRSYNEQFF. CDR3 sequence (DNA): TGCAGTGCTCCTCGACAGCGATCCTACAATGAGCAGTTCTTC.

This clonotype was observed once. The chain employs TRBV2 and TRBJ1-2; TRBD1 matches 8 bases. Germline V lookup: CDR1 SNHLY, CDR2 FYNNEI. J gave up 13 bases and V 9 bases, and 16 bases lay outside the gene matches. CDR3 length equals 13 residues. CDR3 in amino acids: CASTEQGVGGITF. The DNA for the CDR3 is TGTGCCAGTACTGAACAGGGGGTTGGAGGAATCACCTTC.

As concerns this clonotype: At one of its ends the junction is not consistent with the germline gene, which may arise from a read error. The J gene is TRBJ2-1, the V gene TRBV29-1, with D perhaps TRBD1 (6 bases). Germline CDR1 reads SQVTM; CDR2 reads ANQGSEA. The CDR3 contains 12 residues. The CDR3 loop reads CSVERRDNEQFF. The DNA for the CDR3 is TGCAGCGTTGAACGTAGGGACAACGAGCAGTTCTTC.